This is a list of T cell receptor beta chains from one sample in a study of cytomegalovirus exposure and HLA in healthy donors. The method was immunoSEQ multiplex PCR; TCRdb's version includes in-frame clones alone and lacks a portion of them. The sample's table shows about 110,000 clones. Sequenced input: PBMCs. These receptors were taken from a man aged 35-49 years in good health and CMV-seropositive. CDR3s include the opening cysteine and the closing phenylalanine or tryptophan. The D gene is left open where the match is weak.

TRBJ2-3	TRBD2	TRBV19	CASSPHSGTTDTQYF	TGTGCCAGTAGTCCCCATAGCGGGACTACAGATACGCAGTATTTT
TRBJ1-2	-	TRBV9	CASNSNYGYTF	TGTGCCAGCAACAGTAACTATGGCTACACCTTC
TRBJ1-3	-	TRBV14	CASSQESGNTIYF	TGTGCCAGCAGCCAAGAATCGGGAAACACCATATATTTT
TRBJ2-1	TRBD2	TRBV9	CASSPRSSGSYNEQFF	TGTGCCAGCAGCCCGCGTTCAAGCGGGAGCTACAATGAGCAGTTCTTC
TRBJ1-5	TRBD1	TRBV6-5	CASWTGGRSNQPQHF	TGTGCCAGCTGGACAGGGGGCAGGAGCAATCAGCCCCAGCATTTT
TRBJ2-1	-	TRBV19	CASSKASASSYNEQFF	TGTGCCAGTAGTAAGGCCAGCGCCAGCTCCTACAATGAGCAGTTCTTC
TRBJ2-7	TRBD2	TRBV7-9	CASSPSGGLSYEQYF	TGTGCCAGCAGCCCTAGCGGGGGGCTCTCCTACGAGCAGTACTTC
TRBJ2-7	TRBD2	TRBV27	CASRRAGSSGDNEQYF	TGTGCCAGCAGACGCGCGGGTTCTAGCGGGGATAACGAGCAGTACTTC
TRBJ2-7	-	TRBV4-2	CASSQDTAQGAHEQYF	TGTGCCAGCAGCCAAGACACAGCGCAGGGTGCTCACGAGCAGTACTTC
TRBJ2-3	TRBD2	TRBV9	CASSTSGRGGDTQYF	TGTGCCAGCAGCACAAGCGGGAGAGGTGGAGATACGCAGTATTTT
TRBJ2-7	-	TRBV2	CASSRDAGAYEQYF	TGTGCCAGCAGTCGGGACGCAGGGGCCTACGAGCAGTACTTC
TRBJ2-1	-	TRBV6-5	CASTWGGSEGDEQFF	TGTGCCAGCACTTGGGGCGGGAGTGAGGGGGATGAGCAGTTCTTC
TRBJ1-1	TRBD1	TRBV10-2	CASLGQGARANTEAFF	TGCGCCAGCCTCGGACAGGGGGCGCGTGCGAACACTGAAGCTTTCTTT
TRBJ1-1	-	TRBV13	CASSLTGRGENTEAFF	TGTGCCAGCAGCCTAACAGGGAGGGGGGAGAACACTGAAGCTTTCTTT
TRBJ2-7	-	TRBV6-6	CASSFNRVYYF	TGTGCCAGCAGTTTTAACAGGGTCTATTACTTC
TRBJ2-1	-	TRBV4-1	CASSPHGGRGNPYNEQFF	TGCGCCAGCAGCCCCCATGGAGGGAGGGGGAATCCCTACAATGAGCAGTTCTTC
TRBJ2-5	-	TRBV5-1	CASSLDSRQETQYF	TGCGCCAGCAGCTTGGACAGCCGACAAGAGACCCAGTACTTC
TRBJ1-2	-	TRBV5-1	CASKEGTANYGYTF	TGCGCCAGCAAAGAGGGAACAGCTAACTATGGCTACACCTTC
TRBJ2-1	-	TRBV28	CASNIRNNEQFF	TGTGCCAGCAACATACGAAACAATGAGCAGTTCTTC
TRBJ1-2	-	TRBV27	CASSPHGWDTYGYTF	TGTGCCAGCAGTCCACATGGGTGGGACACCTATGGCTACACCTTC
TRBJ2-7	-	TRBV6-1	CASSQTWDTAYEQYF	TGTGCCAGCAGTCAAACATGGGACACCGCCTACGAGCAGTACTTC
TRBJ2-7	-	TRBV27	CASQGGGAGISYEQYF	TGTGCCAGCCAAGGGGGGGGCGCAGGGATCTCCTACGAGCAGTACTTC
TRBJ2-1	-	TRBV18	CASSPRGGDEQFF	TGTGCCAGCTCACCTCGGGGCGGGGATGAGCAGTTCTTC
TRBJ2-5	TRBD1	TRBV15	CATSTPQQGSETQYF	TGTGCCACCAGCACTCCTCAACAGGGGAGTGAGACCCAGTACTTC
TRBJ1-4	-	TRBV28	CASSLSSRADEKLFF	TGTGCCAGCAGTTTATCGAGCAGGGCGGATGAAAAACTGTTTTTT
TRBJ2-7	TRBD1	TRBV28	CASSPIGQGSYEQYF	TGTGCCAGCAGTCCTATAGGACAGGGTTCCTACGAGCAGTACTTC
TRBJ2-7	-	TRBV29-1	CSVLTLYEQYF	TGCAGCGTCCTGACACTCTACGAGCAGTACTTC
TRBJ2-7	-	TRBV6-1	CASSVLSEQYF	TGTGCCAGCAGTGTTCTTTCCGAGCAGTACTTC
TRBJ2-2	TRBD2	TRBV10-3	CAISLAGGDTGELFF	TGTGCCATCAGTTTAGCGGGAGGGGACACCGGGGAGCTGTTTTTT
TRBJ2-1	-	TRBV6-1	CASSEARGNSYNEQFF	TGTGCCAGCAGTGAAGCGCGGGGAAACTCCTACAATGAGCAGTTCTTC
TRBJ2-3	-	TRBV11-3	CASSLGRFTDTQYF	TGTGCCAGCAGCTTAGGGAGGTTCACAGATACGCAGTATTTT
TRBJ2-7	TRBD2	TRBV5-1	CASSSGVLAGQTYEQYF	TGCGCCAGCAGCTCGGGGGTCCTAGCGGGACAAACCTACGAGCAGTACTTC
TRBJ2-7	TRBD2	TRBV7-3	CASSSSGRADGDEQYF	TGTGCCAGCAGCTCGAGCGGGAGGGCGGACGGGGACGAGCAGTACTTC
TRBJ1-2	-	TRBV19	CASSFLQGRGGYTF	TGTGCCAGTAGTTTCCTCCAGGGTCGAGGAGGCTACACCTTC
TRBJ2-4	TRBD2	TRBV28	CAVTMGGNIQYF	TGTGCCGTAACGATGGGGGGGAACATTCAGTACTTC
TRBJ1-2	TRBD1	TRBV7-2	CASRQGNYGYTF	TGTGCCAGCAGACAGGGGAACTATGGCTACACCTTC
TRBJ2-1	TRBD1	TRBV7-9	CASSPRLTDRVNEQFF	TGTGCCAGCAGCCCCCGCCTCACAGACAGGGTAAATGAGCAGTTCTTC
TRBJ1-5	-	TRBV5-7	CATINPGQPQHF	TGTGCCACCATCAATCCTGGCCAGCCCCAGCATTTT
TRBJ2-7	-	TRBV6-5	CASSYSSAGGYEQYF	TGTGCCAGCAGTTACTCGAGTGCCGGCGGGTACGAGCAGTACTTC
TRBJ2-3	-	TRBV6-5	CASSPSRSGTQYF	TGTGCCAGCAGCCCCTCGAGGAGTGGTACGCAGTATTTT
TRBJ2-5	-	TRBV27	CASSSSPGTRETQYF	TGTGCCAGCAGTTCCTCACCCGGGACTCGAGAGACCCAGTACTTC
TRBJ2-7	-	TRBV11-2	CASSLVRGSYEQYF	TGTGCCAGCAGCTTAGTTAGGGGATCCTACGAGCAGTACTTC
TRBJ2-7	TRBD2	TRBV7-6	CASSLVGASGYEQYF	TGTGCCAGCAGCTTAGTTGGGGCTAGCGGGTACGAGCAGTACTTC
TRBJ2-1	-	TRBV19	CASSPPARPAEQFF	TGTGCCAGTAGCCCTCCCGCGAGGCCCGCAGAGCAGTTCTTC
TRBJ2-1	-	TRBV28	CASSSRRGPNYNEQFF	TGTGCCAGCAGTTCACGGCGAGGGCCGAATTACAATGAGCAGTTCTTC
TRBJ1-5	TRBD1	TRBV27	CASSSGQVNNQPQHF	TGTGCCAGCAGTTCCGGACAGGTCAACAATCAGCCCCAGCATTTT
TRBJ1-1	-	TRBV5-4	CASSLGGTGEAFF	TGTGCCAGCAGCTTGGGGGGTACAGGGGAAGCTTTCTTT
TRBJ1-6	-	TRBV5-1	CASSLSAGTYNSPLHF	TGCGCCAGCAGCTTGAGTGCAGGGACCTATAATTCACCCCTCCACTTT
TRBJ1-1	-	TRBV7-2	CASSSRQGRTEAFF	TGTGCCAGCAGCTCACGGCAGGGTCGGACTGAAGCTTTCTTT